A single sample gave rise to the 4 T cell receptor beta chains below, sequenced in a study of cytotoxic CD8 clonotypes in ibrutinib-treated CLL. Measured with immunoSEQ multiplex PCR; TCRdb has only the in-frame clones, and not every one. The sample records about 250,000 clones, 60% to 75% being singletons. The source material was PBMCs, sampled after 24 months of ibrutinib treatment. The source is a human donor with chronic lymphocytic leukemia.

The V gene is TRBV5-1, the J gene TRBJ1-3, with 7 bases identical to TRBD1. The CDR3 totals 14 residues. V trimming: 4 bases; J trimming: 2 bases; junction bases outside the gene matches: 3. Germline V gene data show CDR1 as SGHRS and CDR2 as YFSETQ. The CDR3 DNA reads as TGCGCCAGCAGCGCCGACAGGGCTGGAAACACCATATATTTT. It encodes CASSADRAGNTIYF.

This rearrangement joins TRBV6-5 to TRBJ2-7; D ambiguous. The CDR3 contains 14 residues. Germline CDR1 MNHEY, CDR2 SVGAGI. V was cut by 5 bases and J by 3 bases, with 14 bases left in between. The chain's CDR3 is CASSREGSGYEQYF. CDR3 nucleotides: TGTGCCAGCAGTCGAGAAGGGTCCGGCTACGAGCAGTACTTC.

This chain joins TRBV13 and TRBJ2-1; 8 bases are shared with TRBD2. Germline assignment: CDR1 PRHDT and CDR2 FYEKMQ (reference sequence). J gave up 6 bases and V 2 bases, and 9 bases lay outside the gene matches. This CDR3 contains 16 residues. For the CDR3, the DNA is TGTGCCAGCAGCTTATTGGAGACTAGCGTCATCAATGAGCAGTTCTTC. Translated, it gives CASSLLETSVINEQFF. Full variable domain (outside the CDR3, taken from reference TRBV13 and TRBJ2-1): AAGVIQSPRHLIKEKRETATLKCYPIPRHDTVYWYQQGPGQDPQFLISFYEKMQSDKGSIPDRFSAQQFSDYHSELNMSSLELGDSALYFCASSLLETSVINEQFFGPGTRLTVL.

This rearrangement joins TRBV6-6 to TRBJ1-2, with D possibly TRBD1 on 5 matching bases. The CDR3 runs to 16 residues. Trimming stripped 2 bases from V and 0 bases from J, with 13 bases between. Germline V lookup: CDR1 MNHNY, CDR2 SVGAGI (reference sequence). The CDR3 loop reads CASSYDQGTANYGYTF. DNA of the CDR3: TGTGCCAGCAGTTACGATCAGGGTACGGCTAACTATGGCTACACCTTC.